The rows below give T cell receptor beta chains drawn from one sample of a study of shared clonotypes between healthy human individuals. Assay: immunoSEQ multiplex PCR; the TCRdb copy retains only in-frame clones and omits some. The sample has approximately 2,000,000 clones, less than 95% seen once. Specimen: naive CD4+ T cells from PBMCs. The receptors stem from a man between 18 and 29 years old in good health. Some clones in this sample may be carry-over from other donors' samples. The CDR3 runs from the conserved cysteine through the conserved F or W. D genes are given only for firm matches. Clone size is given for some rows only: seen once, a few or many times, or a class if the clone is expanded.

j_call: TRBJ2-4
clone_size: NA
d_call: NA
v_call: TRBV28
cdr3_nt: TGTGCCAGCAGTTGGCAGACACTAGCCAAAAACATTCAGTACTTC
cdr3_aa: CASSWQTLAKNIQYF

j_call: TRBJ2-3
clone_size: NA
d_call: NA
v_call: TRBV4-3
cdr3_nt: TGCGCCAGCAGCCAAGATAGCGGAACCACAGATACGCAGTATTTT
cdr3_aa: CASSQDSGTTDTQYF

j_call: TRBJ2-1
clone_size: NA
d_call: TRBD2
v_call: TRBV7-3
cdr3_nt: TGTGCCAGCAGCGGACTAGCGGGAGTCCCCTACAATGAGCAGTTCTTC
cdr3_aa: CASSGLAGVPYNEQFF

j_call: TRBJ2-3
clone_size: NA
d_call: TRBD1
v_call: TRBV27
cdr3_nt: TGTGCCAGCAGAAGGGACAGCACTAGCACAGATACGCAGTATTTT
cdr3_aa: CASRRDSTSTDTQYF

j_call: TRBJ1-5
clone_size: NA
d_call: NA
v_call: TRBV28
cdr3_nt: TGTGCCAGCAGTTTGGCAGGGGCCTATCAGCCCCAGCATTTT
cdr3_aa: CASSLAGAYQPQHF

j_call: TRBJ1-1
clone_size: NA
d_call: NA
v_call: TRBV14
cdr3_nt: TGTGCCAGCAGCCCATTGAAGACAGGTTACATGAACACTGAAGCTTTCTTT
cdr3_aa: CASSPLKTGYMNTEAFF

j_call: TRBJ1-5
clone_size: NA
d_call: TRBD1
v_call: TRBV9
cdr3_nt: TGTGCCAGCAGCGGGACAGGGGGAAATCAGCCCCAGCATTTT
cdr3_aa: CASSGTGGNQPQHF

j_call: TRBJ2-1
clone_size: once
d_call: NA
v_call: TRBV4-2
cdr3_nt: TGTGCCAGCAGCCATCCCGGGAGTCTAGGAAATGAGCAGTTCTTC
cdr3_aa: CASSHPGSLGNEQFF

j_call: TRBJ2-1
clone_size: NA
d_call: NA
v_call: TRBV7-9
cdr3_nt: TGTGCCAGCAGCTCTAGCCTACTAGGATGGAGTGAGCAGTTCTTC
cdr3_aa: CASSSSLLGWSEQFF

j_call: TRBJ2-6
clone_size: NA
d_call: TRBD2
v_call: TRBV5-1
cdr3_nt: TGCGCCAGCAGCTCCGGGACTAGTAGACCTGGGGCCAACGTCCTGACTTTC
cdr3_aa: CASSSGTSRPGANVLTF

j_call: TRBJ2-1
clone_size: once
d_call: NA
v_call: TRBV5-1
cdr3_nt: TGCGCCAGCAGCTTGGGGGCTCTTTACAATGAGCAGTTCTTC
cdr3_aa: CASSLGALYNEQFF

j_call: TRBJ2-3
clone_size: NA
d_call: NA
v_call: TRBV5-1
cdr3_nt: TGCGCCAGCAAGGCAGAGCCTAGCACAGATACGCAGTATTTT
cdr3_aa: CASKAEPSTDTQYF

j_call: TRBJ2-1
clone_size: NA
d_call: TRBD1
v_call: TRBV7-9
cdr3_nt: TGTGCCAGCAGCTTAACAGGGGGCCCGGGACCCATAACACATGAGCAGTTCTTC
cdr3_aa: CASSLTGGPGPITHEQFF

j_call: TRBJ2-2
clone_size: once
d_call: TRBD2
v_call: TRBV7-9
cdr3_nt: TGTGCCAGCATACCTACTAGCGGGAGTACCGGGGAGCTGTTTTTT
cdr3_aa: CASIPTSGSTGELFF

j_call: TRBJ2-7
clone_size: NA
d_call: NA
v_call: TRBV19
cdr3_nt: TGTGCCAGTAGTATAAAGTTGGGCCACGAGCAGTACTTC
cdr3_aa: CASSIKLGHEQYF

j_call: TRBJ1-1
clone_size: NA
d_call: NA
v_call: TRBV30
cdr3_nt: TGTGCCTGGAGTAAGAACACTGAAGCTTTCTTT
cdr3_aa: CAWSKNTEAFF

j_call: TRBJ1-1
clone_size: NA
d_call: NA
v_call: TRBV6-5
cdr3_nt: TGTGCCAGCAGCACTCGGGGTCAGTCGAACACTGAAGCTTTCTTT
cdr3_aa: CASSTRGQSNTEAFF

j_call: TRBJ2-1
clone_size: NA
d_call: TRBD2
v_call: TRBV5-1
cdr3_nt: TGCGCCAGCACCCCGGCTAGCGGGAGGAATGAGCAGTTCTTC
cdr3_aa: CASTPASGRNEQFF

j_call: TRBJ2-3
clone_size: NA
d_call: NA
v_call: TRBV19
cdr3_nt: TGTGCCAGTAGGAGCCCTCCGGGCAGGTTCTCAGATACGCAGTATTTT
cdr3_aa: CASRSPPGRFSDTQYF

j_call: TRBJ2-1
clone_size: once
d_call: NA
v_call: TRBV4-2
cdr3_nt: TGTGCCAGCAGCCAAGCGGCGGCGATATCCTACAATGAGCAGTTCTTC
cdr3_aa: CASSQAAAISYNEQFF

j_call: TRBJ1-1
clone_size: few
d_call: TRBD1
v_call: TRBV6-6
cdr3_nt: TGTGCCAGCAGTTTAGCGACAGGGGGCTTCACTGAAGCTTTCTTT
cdr3_aa: CASSLATGGFTEAFF

j_call: TRBJ1-3
clone_size: NA
d_call: NA
v_call: TRBV5-1
cdr3_nt: TGCGCCAGCAGCTTGGACCCCGGTCCTGATAAGAGCACCATATATTTT
cdr3_aa: CASSLDPGPDKSTIYF

j_call: TRBJ2-7
clone_size: NA
d_call: TRBD2
v_call: TRBV6-1
cdr3_nt: TGTGCCAGCAGTGTGAGGACTAGCGTTTACGACGAGCAGTACTTC
cdr3_aa: CASSVRTSVYDEQYF

j_call: TRBJ2-7
clone_size: NA
d_call: NA
v_call: TRBV27
cdr3_nt: TGTGCCAGCGGGGGCGGATGGGGGCAGTACTTC
cdr3_aa: CASGGGWGQYF

j_call: TRBJ2-1
clone_size: NA
d_call: TRBD2
v_call: TRBV4-2
cdr3_nt: TGTGCCAGCAGCCCTAGCGGGAGAAGCTACAATGAGCAGTTCTTC
cdr3_aa: CASSPSGRSYNEQFF

j_call: TRBJ2-3
clone_size: NA
d_call: NA
v_call: TRBV6-4
cdr3_nt: TGTGCCAGCAGTGACTATGGGACCCCCCAAGATACGCAGTATTTT
cdr3_aa: CASSDYGTPQDTQYF

j_call: TRBJ2-5
clone_size: NA
d_call: TRBD2
v_call: TRBV14
cdr3_nt: TGTGCCAGCAGCCAAGGGCGGCTAGCGGGAGTTCAAGAGACCCAGTACTTC
cdr3_aa: CASSQGRLAGVQETQYF